This TCR beta chain was captured by sequencing in a study of beta chain features in type 1 diabetes. Turning to the study itself: Patients looked much like healthy donors when it came to age, gender and cell yields.

Whole-study results and caveats: The analysis here could not establish whether HLA type shapes TCRB rearrangement. The similarity of naive, central memory and Treg TCRB repertoires appeared greater among patients than among healthy donors.

The germline CDR1 and CDR2 sequences are ENHRY and SYGVKD. This CDR3 is built from 13 residues. Trimming stripped 10 bases from V and 0 bases from J, with 10 bases between. Concerning this clone itself: Its antigen is unknown.

As every portion of the isolated RNA was reverse transcribed, the sequencing read expressed TCRB transcripts. Method: immunoSEQ multiplex PCR; TCRdb's copy keeps in-frame clones and lacks some. The repertoire holds about 320,000 clones, with 13% to 15% as singletons. This clonotype originated in a man aged 25-45 years in good health. The V and J genes are TRBV10-3 and TRBJ1-5; the D is unclear. The sequencing sample was made of central memory CD4+ T cells from blood. The CDR3 sequence is CASGDYSNQPQHF. For the CDR3, the DNA is TGTGCCAGCGGGGATTATAGCAATCAGCCCCAGCATTTT.